The sample holds a few counts of the clone carrying this T cell receptor beta chain. Its antigen is unknown. This entry comes from a study of cytomegalovirus exposure and HLA in healthy donors. 13 Jbeta primers and 60 Vbeta primers were used for the PCR. Using immunoSEQ multiplex PCR, the repertoire was profiled, and TCRdb retains in-frame clones only, with some absent. The top ten hold 20% to 25% of the sample, which has 70,000 to 100,000 clones, approximately 60% seen once. Points from the study as a whole: CMV serostatus stood as the only immune exposure information on hand.

Trimming took 2 bases from V and 0 from J, leaving 10 bases between them. The germline CDR1 and CDR2 sequences are GTSNPN and SVGIG (reference sequence). CDR3 length: 15 amino acids. The specimen was PBMCs. The rearrangement links TRBV30 to TRBJ1-4, with TRBD1 as a possible D gene (5 bases). This TCR came from a woman aged 45-60 years in good health and CMV-seropositive. The CDR3 DNA reads TGTGCCTGGAGTCTAATGACAGCAACTAATGAAAAACTGTTTTTT. Residues: CAWSLMTATNEKLFF.